These T cell receptor beta chains were read from a single sample in a study of T cell responses to AZD1222 COVID-19 vaccine. Clones were sequenced by immunoSEQ multiplex PCR, and TCRdb holds only the in-frame ones, with some missing. The sample shows some 60,000 clones, about 83% of them seen only once. The sequenced sample was peripheral blood, obtained 28 days after the second AZD1222 dose. The receptor source for this set is an adult who received the AZD1222 COVID-19 vaccine. CDR3s include the opening cysteine and the closing phenylalanine or tryptophan. Fields, in order: D gene, V gene, J gene, clone size, CDR3 DNA, CDR3 protein. A D gene is named only where the DNA matches it firmly. Some rows have no size entry. The others give once, few or many, or a class for an expanded clone.

d_call: -
v_call: TRBV11-2
j_call: TRBJ1-6
clone_size: -
cdr3_nt: TGTGCCAGCAGCCCGGTTAATTCACCCCTCCACTTT
cdr3_aa: CASSPVNSPLHF

d_call: -
v_call: TRBV7-9
j_call: TRBJ1-2
clone_size: few
cdr3_nt: TGTGCCAGCAGCTTCCACAACTATGGCTACACCTTC
cdr3_aa: CASSFHNYGYTF

d_call: TRBD1
v_call: TRBV28
j_call: TRBJ1-2
clone_size: -
cdr3_nt: TGTGCCAGCAGTTTATGGGGGACAGGGTATGGCTACACCTTC
cdr3_aa: CASSLWGTGYGYTF

d_call: -
v_call: TRBV6-5
j_call: TRBJ1-2
clone_size: -
cdr3_nt: TGTGCCCTCTTTTCCAATGGCTACACCTTC
cdr3_aa: CALFSNGYTF

d_call: -
v_call: TRBV6-5
j_call: TRBJ1-1
clone_size: once
cdr3_nt: TGTGCCAGCAGCTCCCCGTTCTCTGAAGCTTTCTTT
cdr3_aa: CASSSPFSEAFF

d_call: TRBD1
v_call: TRBV18
j_call: TRBJ1-1
clone_size: -
cdr3_nt: TGTGCCAGCTCACCGGACGACAGGGAAAAAGCTTTCTTT
cdr3_aa: CASSPDDREKAFF

d_call: TRBD2
v_call: TRBV4-1
j_call: TRBJ2-2
clone_size: -
cdr3_nt: TGCGCCAGCAGCCAAGGACTAGCGTACACCGGGGAGCTGTTTTTT
cdr3_aa: CASSQGLAYTGELFF

d_call: -
v_call: TRBV11-3
j_call: TRBJ1-1
clone_size: few
cdr3_nt: TGTGCCAGCAGCTTAGGTGTCAACCGGGTGAACGCTGAAGCTTTCTTT
cdr3_aa: CASSLGVNRVNAEAFF

d_call: TRBD1
v_call: TRBV4-2
j_call: TRBJ2-7
clone_size: -
cdr3_nt: TGTGCCAGCAGCCAAGATCACAGGGGGCTCTACGAGCAGTACTTC
cdr3_aa: CASSQDHRGLYEQYF

d_call: -
v_call: TRBV6-5
j_call: TRBJ2-2
clone_size: -
cdr3_nt: TGTGCCAGCAGTTACTCAGGGGGTATAAGCACCGGGGAGCTGTTTTTT
cdr3_aa: CASSYSGGISTGELFF

d_call: TRBD1
v_call: TRBV2
j_call: TRBJ2-7
clone_size: medium-sized
cdr3_nt: TGTGCCAGCAATAGGGACAGGGGGCCTTACGAGCAGTACTTC
cdr3_aa: CASNRDRGPYEQYF

d_call: -
v_call: TRBV5-4
j_call: TRBJ2-1
clone_size: -
cdr3_nt: TGTGCCAGCAGCCTGAGCCCGAGGGGCAATGAGCAGTTCTTC
cdr3_aa: CASSLSPRGNEQFF

d_call: -
v_call: TRBV2
j_call: TRBJ2-1
clone_size: -
cdr3_nt: TGTGCCAGCAGCGACTTACGAAATGAGCAGTTCTTC
cdr3_aa: CASSDLRNEQFF

d_call: -
v_call: TRBV15
j_call: TRBJ2-2
clone_size: -
cdr3_nt: TGTGCCACCAGCAGGTTCATCGGGGCCGGCGGGGAGCTGTTTTTT
cdr3_aa: CATSRFIGAGGELFF

d_call: -
v_call: TRBV7-2
j_call: TRBJ1-5
clone_size: -
cdr3_nt: TGTGCCAGCAGCCCTGACAGTTCTAGCAATCAGCCCCAGCATTTT
cdr3_aa: CASSPDSSSNQPQHF

d_call: -
v_call: TRBV7-2
j_call: TRBJ2-3
clone_size: -
cdr3_nt: TGTGCCAGCAGCTTAACGGGCGGGGCGAGCACAGATACGCAGTATTTT
cdr3_aa: CASSLTGGASTDTQYF

d_call: -
v_call: TRBV24-1
j_call: TRBJ1-6
clone_size: -
cdr3_nt: TGTGCCACCATCTTATATTCACCCCTCCACTTT
cdr3_aa: CATILYSPLHF

d_call: -
v_call: TRBV6-5
j_call: TRBJ2-7
clone_size: -
cdr3_nt: TGTGCCAGCAGTTACTCGACAGTAAGGCCCTACGAGCAGTACTTC
cdr3_aa: CASSYSTVRPYEQYF

d_call: -
v_call: TRBV23-1
j_call: TRBJ1-1
clone_size: -
cdr3_nt: TGCGCCAGCAGTCAATCGGGAGAGAGGGAGATGAACACTGAAGCTTTCTTT
cdr3_aa: CASSQSGEREMNTEAFF

d_call: -
v_call: TRBV28
j_call: TRBJ2-7
clone_size: few
cdr3_nt: TGTGCCAGCAGTTTACCCCAACAGGGCAACGAGCAGTACTTC
cdr3_aa: CASSLPQQGNEQYF

d_call: -
v_call: TRBV7-8
j_call: TRBJ2-6
clone_size: -
cdr3_nt: TGTGCCAGCAGCCAAACAGGAGCTGGGGCCAACGTCCTGACTTTC
cdr3_aa: CASSQTGAGANVLTF

d_call: TRBD1
v_call: TRBV5-1
j_call: TRBJ1-1
clone_size: -
cdr3_nt: TGCGCCAGCAGCTACCAGGGGGGGAACACTGAAGCTTTCTTT
cdr3_aa: CASSYQGGNTEAFF

d_call: -
v_call: TRBV6-2/TRBV6-3
j_call: TRBJ2-5
clone_size: -
cdr3_nt: TGTGCCAGCAGTCCCAGACTAGGAGGAGAGACCCAGTACTTC
cdr3_aa: CASSPRLGGETQYF

d_call: -
v_call: TRBV12-3/TRBV12-4
j_call: TRBJ1-6
clone_size: -
cdr3_nt: TGTGCCAGCAGTTTGGGCCCTGTACCCCTCCACTTT
cdr3_aa: CASSLGPVPLHF

d_call: -
v_call: TRBV5-4
j_call: TRBJ1-1
clone_size: -
cdr3_nt: TGTGCCAGCAGCTTGGTGGGTTTCAGTGAAGCTTTCTTT
cdr3_aa: CASSLVGFSEAFF

d_call: TRBD1
v_call: TRBV28
j_call: TRBJ2-7
clone_size: once
cdr3_nt: TGTGCCAGCTCAATAAGGACAGGGACCTACGAGCAGTACTTC
cdr3_aa: CASSIRTGTYEQYF

d_call: -
v_call: TRBV18
j_call: TRBJ1-4
clone_size: -
cdr3_nt: TGTGCCAGCTCACCAGTAGGAGGGCAAAATGAAAAACTGTTTTTT
cdr3_aa: CASSPVGGQNEKLFF

d_call: -
v_call: TRBV28
j_call: TRBJ1-6
clone_size: -
cdr3_nt: TGTGCCAGCAGTTCCCGGGACACCGCCCTTAATTCACCCCTCCACTTT
cdr3_aa: CASSSRDTALNSPLHF

d_call: -
v_call: TRBV28
j_call: TRBJ2-1
clone_size: few
cdr3_nt: TGTGCCAGCAGTCCCCTGAAAGAATACAATGAGCAGTTCTTC
cdr3_aa: CASSPLKEYNEQFF

d_call: -
v_call: TRBV29-1
j_call: TRBJ2-3
clone_size: -
cdr3_nt: TGCAGCGCTTTCGGTGGTGTCACAGATACGCAGTATTTT
cdr3_aa: CSAFGGVTDTQYF

d_call: -
v_call: TRBV7-9
j_call: TRBJ1-1
clone_size: -
cdr3_nt: TGTGCCAGCAGCTCTAACAAAGACACTGAAGCTTTCTTT
cdr3_aa: CASSSNKDTEAFF

d_call: -
v_call: TRBV11-1
j_call: TRBJ2-5
clone_size: -
cdr3_nt: TGTGCCAGCAGCTTAGGAGGGCTTGGGAGTGGCGAGACCCAGTACTTC
cdr3_aa: CASSLGGLGSGETQYF

d_call: -
v_call: TRBV3-1/TRBV3-2
j_call: TRBJ2-3
clone_size: -
cdr3_nt: TGTGCCAGCAGCCAAAGGGGTGCGGAAGATACGCAGTATTTT
cdr3_aa: CASSQRGAEDTQYF

d_call: -
v_call: TRBV6-1
j_call: TRBJ1-2
clone_size: -
cdr3_nt: TGTGCCAGCAGTGAAGCGGACTATGGCTACACCTTC
cdr3_aa: CASSEADYGYTF

d_call: -
v_call: TRBV21-1
j_call: TRBJ2-3
clone_size: -
cdr3_nt: TGTGCCAGCACCGCAATAGGACAGGGGCCCCCAGATACGCAGTATTTT
cdr3_aa: CASTAIGQGPPDTQYF

d_call: -
v_call: TRBV5-1
j_call: TRBJ2-5
clone_size: -
cdr3_nt: TGCGCCAGCAGCCCTGAGGGCGACTCCGGGGGAGAGACCCAGTACTTC
cdr3_aa: CASSPEGDSGGETQYF

d_call: TRBD1
v_call: TRBV24-1
j_call: TRBJ2-5
clone_size: -
cdr3_nt: TGTGCCACCAGTGATTATGTTGGGACAGGGGGTCTAGAGACCCAGTACTTC
cdr3_aa: CATSDYVGTGGLETQYF

d_call: TRBD2
v_call: TRBV7-8
j_call: TRBJ2-1
clone_size: few
cdr3_nt: TGTGCCAGCAGCCCCTCCAGCGGGGGGGCCATTCGGGGTGAGCAGTTCTTC
cdr3_aa: CASSPSSGGAIRGEQFF

d_call: TRBD2
v_call: TRBV7-2
j_call: TRBJ2-7
clone_size: -
cdr3_nt: TGTGCCAGCACCCCGGGACTAGAGACCTACGAGCAGTACTTC
cdr3_aa: CASTPGLETYEQYF

d_call: -
v_call: TRBV6-5
j_call: TRBJ1-2
clone_size: -
cdr3_nt: TGTGCCAGCAGTCCCACGTCCTATGGCTACACCTTC
cdr3_aa: CASSPTSYGYTF

d_call: TRBD2
v_call: TRBV7-2
j_call: TRBJ2-7
clone_size: -
cdr3_nt: TGTGCCAGCAGCTTTACTAGCGGGGGGGCCTACGAGCAGTACTTC
cdr3_aa: CASSFTSGGAYEQYF

d_call: -
v_call: TRBV6-5
j_call: TRBJ2-7
clone_size: -
cdr3_nt: TGTGCCAGCATCCCCCGGGGGCAGGGCACCTACGAGCAGTACTTC
cdr3_aa: CASIPRGQGTYEQYF

d_call: -
v_call: TRBV3-1/TRBV3-2
j_call: TRBJ1-6
clone_size: -
cdr3_nt: TGTGCCAGCAGCCTTAGTAATTCACCCCTCCACTTT
cdr3_aa: CASSLSNSPLHF

d_call: -
v_call: TRBV30
j_call: TRBJ1-2
clone_size: few
cdr3_nt: TGTGCCTGGAGCATCATTTTCCGGGAGGGCTACACCTTC
cdr3_aa: CAWSIIFREGYTF

d_call: -
v_call: TRBV4-2
j_call: TRBJ2-5
clone_size: -
cdr3_nt: TGTGCCAGCAGCCAAGACCGCCAAGAGACCCAGTACTTC
cdr3_aa: CASSQDRQETQYF

d_call: -
v_call: TRBV6-5
j_call: TRBJ1-2
clone_size: -
cdr3_nt: TGTGCCAGCAGTCCGGGGCTTGGCGACTATGGCTACACCTTC
cdr3_aa: CASSPGLGDYGYTF

d_call: TRBD1
v_call: TRBV5-6
j_call: TRBJ2-7
clone_size: once
cdr3_nt: TGTGCCAGCAGCTTGGATGCGACAGGGGGGTTTTACGAGCAGTACTTC
cdr3_aa: CASSLDATGGFYEQYF

d_call: -
v_call: TRBV5-6
j_call: TRBJ2-7
clone_size: -
cdr3_nt: TGTGCCAGCAGCGATACAGGGATAGATTACGAGCAGTACTTC
cdr3_aa: CASSDTGIDYEQYF

d_call: -
v_call: TRBV28
j_call: TRBJ2-5
clone_size: -
cdr3_nt: TGTGCCAGCAGTTTACCCTCTCGGGTAGAGACCCAGTACTTC
cdr3_aa: CASSLPSRVETQYF

d_call: -
v_call: TRBV11-1
j_call: TRBJ1-2
clone_size: -
cdr3_nt: TGTGCCAGCAGCCCGAGGGGGAACTATGGCTACACCTTC
cdr3_aa: CASSPRGNYGYTF

d_call: -
v_call: TRBV5-1
j_call: TRBJ1-1
clone_size: -
cdr3_nt: TGCGCCAGCAGCTTGGCTCAGAAGAACACTGAAGCTTTCTTT
cdr3_aa: CASSLAQKNTEAFF

d_call: -
v_call: TRBV11-2
j_call: TRBJ2-7
clone_size: -
cdr3_nt: TGTGCCAGCAGCCCCAACAGGGTAATCGGCTACGAGCAGTACTTC
cdr3_aa: CASSPNRVIGYEQYF

d_call: -
v_call: TRBV2
j_call: TRBJ1-2
clone_size: -
cdr3_nt: TGTGCCAGCAGAAGAACCGCCTTGAACTATGGCTACACCTTC
cdr3_aa: CASRRTALNYGYTF

d_call: TRBD2
v_call: TRBV11-2
j_call: TRBJ2-1
clone_size: -
cdr3_nt: TGTGCCAGCAGCATACTAGCGGGGGGGCCGCGTGAGCAGTTCTTC
cdr3_aa: CASSILAGGPREQFF

d_call: -
v_call: TRBV6-1
j_call: TRBJ1-1
clone_size: -
cdr3_nt: TGTACCAGCAGTGAAGCGTTTAATGTAGGTAGAAGAGCTTTCTTT
cdr3_aa: CTSSEAFNVGRRAFF

d_call: -
v_call: TRBV18
j_call: TRBJ1-1
clone_size: few
cdr3_nt: TGTGCCAGCTCACCGGGGGTGGCGAGGGCCAACACTGAAGCTTTCTTT
cdr3_aa: CASSPGVARANTEAFF

d_call: TRBD1
v_call: TRBV7-9
j_call: TRBJ1-5
clone_size: -
cdr3_nt: TGTGCCAGCAGCGACAGGGATCAGCCCCAGCATTTT
cdr3_aa: CASSDRDQPQHF

d_call: -
v_call: TRBV7-6
j_call: TRBJ2-7
clone_size: -
cdr3_nt: TGTGCCAGCAGCTTTGACCCCCTCCGTGGGTTCTCCTACGAGCAGTACTTC
cdr3_aa: CASSFDPLRGFSYEQYF